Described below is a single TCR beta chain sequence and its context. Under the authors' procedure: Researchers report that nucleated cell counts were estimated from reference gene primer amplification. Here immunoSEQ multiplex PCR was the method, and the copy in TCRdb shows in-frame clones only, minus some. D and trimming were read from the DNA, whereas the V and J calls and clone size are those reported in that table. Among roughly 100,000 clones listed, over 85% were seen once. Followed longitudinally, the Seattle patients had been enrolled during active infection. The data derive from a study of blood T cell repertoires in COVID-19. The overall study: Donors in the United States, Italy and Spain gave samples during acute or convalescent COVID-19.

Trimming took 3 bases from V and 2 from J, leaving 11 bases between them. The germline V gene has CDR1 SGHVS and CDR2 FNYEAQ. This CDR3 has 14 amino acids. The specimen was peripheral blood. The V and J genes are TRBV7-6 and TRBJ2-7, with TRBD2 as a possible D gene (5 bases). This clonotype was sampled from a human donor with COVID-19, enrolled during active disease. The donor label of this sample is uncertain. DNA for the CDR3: TGTGCCAGCAGCTTGCGCGGGCTGACCTACGAGCAGTACTTC. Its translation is CASSLRGLTYEQYF. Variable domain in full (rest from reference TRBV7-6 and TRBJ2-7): GAGVSQSPRYKVTKRGQDVALRCDPISGHVSLYWYRQALGQGPEFLTYFNYEAQQDKSGLPNDRFSAERPEGSISTLTIQRTEQRDSAMYRCASSLRGLTYEQYFGPGTRLTVT.